The 3 T cell receptor beta chains in this list originate from one sample, sequenced in a study of cytomegalovirus exposure and HLA in healthy donors. Primers included in the PCR were 60 Vbeta and 13 Jbeta primers. Assay used: immunoSEQ multiplex PCR; TCRdb lists only in-frame clones, some missing. The sample carries 150,000 to 200,000 clones, over 65% recorded once. Sequenced material: PBMCs. All receptors come from a man younger than 35 in good health and CMV-seropositive.

Only a few counts were recorded for this clone. V is TRBV4-2 and J is TRBJ1-1, with D hard to call. V lost 1 base to trimming and J lost 5 bases, with 17 bases between them. The germline CDR1 and CDR2 sequences are LGHNA and YNFKEQ. CDR3 length equals 16 residues. The CDR3 DNA reads as TGTGCCAGCAGCCAAGGCGACCGAGGATTTCATACTGAAGCTTTCTTT. Translation gives CASSQGDRGFHTEAFF.

The CDR3 sequence is CASSLVSSGSLGGETQYF. DNA for the CDR3: TGCGCCAGCAGCTTGGTTTCCAGCGGGAGCTTAGGGGGCGAGACCCAGTACTTC. The chain carries TRBV5-1 and TRBJ2-5; D perhaps matches TRBD2 (8 bases). The length of the CDR3 is 18 residues. The germline V and J ends were trimmed by 0 bases and 5 bases, with 23 bases remaining between them. Germline V CDR1 and CDR2: SGHRS, YFSETQ. The full variable domain, rest sourced from reference TRBV5-1 and TRBJ2-5, is KAGVTQTPRYLIKTRGQQVTLSCSPISGHRSVSWYQQTPGQGLQFLFEYFSETQRNKGNFPGRFSGRQFSNSRSEMNVSTLELGDSALYLCASSLVSSGSLGGETQYFGPGTRLLVL.

A remark on this clone: The same CDR3 is also encoded by other DNA sequences in this sample. The rearrangement links TRBV6-5 to TRBJ1-1; 7 nucleotides agree with TRBD1. Germline V CDR1 and CDR2: MNHEY, SVGAGI. The CDR3 covers 15 residues. Unmatched junction bases numbered 2, after V lost 0 bases and J lost 1 base. The CDR3, as DNA: TGTGCCAGCAGTTACTCGAACAGGGGGAACACTGAAGCTTTCTTT. This encodes CASSYSNRGNTEAFF.